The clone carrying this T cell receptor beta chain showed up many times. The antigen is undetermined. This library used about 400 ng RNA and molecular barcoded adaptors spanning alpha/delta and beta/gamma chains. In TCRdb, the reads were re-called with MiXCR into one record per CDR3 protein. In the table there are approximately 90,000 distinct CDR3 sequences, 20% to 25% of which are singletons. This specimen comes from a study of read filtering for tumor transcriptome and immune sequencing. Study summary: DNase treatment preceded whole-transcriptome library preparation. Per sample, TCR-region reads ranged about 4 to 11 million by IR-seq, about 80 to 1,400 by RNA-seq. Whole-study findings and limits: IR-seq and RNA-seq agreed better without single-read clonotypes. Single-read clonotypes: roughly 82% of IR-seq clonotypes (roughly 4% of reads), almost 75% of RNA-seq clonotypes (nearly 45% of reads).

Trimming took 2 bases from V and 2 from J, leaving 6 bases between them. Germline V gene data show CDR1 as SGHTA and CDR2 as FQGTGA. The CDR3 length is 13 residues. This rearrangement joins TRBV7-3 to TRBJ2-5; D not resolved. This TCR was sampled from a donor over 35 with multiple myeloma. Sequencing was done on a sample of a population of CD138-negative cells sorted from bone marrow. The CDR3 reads CASSLVQQETQYF. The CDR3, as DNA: TGTGCCAGCAGCTTAGTTCAGCAAGAGACCCAGTACTTC.